Below, 23 T cell receptor beta chains from the same sample are listed, as sequenced in a study of blood T cell repertoires in COVID-19. Generated by immunoSEQ multiplex PCR, the TCRdb table keeps only in-frame clones and is missing some. Of under 100,000 clones in the sample, approximately 87% were seen once. Sequencing input: peripheral blood. All receptors derive from a human donor in a cohort sampled during active COVID-19.

The genes are TRBV12-3 or TRBV12-4 and TRBJ1-2; D is uncertain. The CDR3 extends over 13 amino acids. V was cut by 3 bases and J by 2 bases, with 7 bases left in between. CDR3 loop: CASSFEENYGYTF. DNA of the CDR3: TGTGCCAGCAGTTTTGAGGAGAACTATGGCTACACCTTC.

The genes are TRBV18 and TRBJ2-7; 7 nucleotides match TRBD2. This CDR3 has 15 residues. Germline values: CDR1 KGHSH, CDR2 LQKENI. Trimming at V came to 6 bases and at J to 2 bases, leaving 10 bases not matched to a gene. DNA of the CDR3: TGTGCCAGCTCCCTCCACCAGGGAGGGCCCTACGAGCAGTACTTC. It yields the protein CASSLHQGGPYEQYF.

The CDR3 bases are TGTGCCACTGGGACACTCGTTGGCTACACCTTC. Translating it yields CATGTLVGYTF. The chain couples TRBV7-9 to TRBJ1-2; tentative D call: TRBD1 (6 bases). CDR3 length: 11 amino acids. V gave up 10 bases and J gave up 7 bases, with 13 bases separating them. Germline CDR1 is SEHNR and CDR2 is FQNEAQ (reference sequence).

V and J are TRBV7-9 and TRBJ2-1; D gene ambiguous. The CDR3 covers 14 residues. V was pared by 4 bases and J by 7 bases, with 14 bases between. CDR1 is SEHNR and CDR2 is FQNEAQ in the germline V gene (reference sequence). Here the CDR3 DNA reads TGTGCCAGCAGCTCCTGGCAACACCTGAATGAGCAGTTCTTC. Protein sequence: CASSSWQHLNEQFF.

V is TRBV16 and J is TRBJ1-1, with 9 bases fitting TRBD1. The J segment lost 5 bases and the V segment lost 5 bases, leaving 9 bases of the junction unmatched. Germline CDR1 is KGHSY and CDR2 is FQNENV. CDR3 length: 15 residues. CDR3 DNA: TGTGCCAGCAGCAAGGGTCGACAGGGGGGAACTGAAGCTTTCTTT. It yields the protein CASSKGRQGGTEAFF.

This clone was detected a few times. The rearrangement links TRBV28 to TRBJ2-2; D is perhaps TRBD2 (6 bases). The CDR3 runs 13 residues. V lost 7 bases and J 6 bases, leaving 12 bases between the germline ends. Germline V gives CDR1 MDHEN, CDR2 SYDVKM. CDR3 in amino acids: CASIPPGAGELFF. As DNA, the CDR3 is TGTGCCAGCATCCCCCCGGGGGCCGGGGAGCTGTTTTTT.

This chain uses TRBV9 with TRBJ2-2; tentative D call: TRBD2 (5 bases). CDR1 is SGDLS, CDR2 YYNGEE, per germline. The CDR3 contains 16 residues. Trimming shortened V by 0 bases and J by 7 bases, and 16 bases separated the two germline ends. CDR3 in DNA: TGTGCCAGCAGCGTAGTTGGCCGGGGATCTGGCGGGGAGCTGTTTTTT. It translates to CASSVVGRGSGGELFF. Combining the CDR3 with reference TRBV9 and TRBJ2-2 gives the whole variable domain DSGVTQTPKHLITATGQRVTLRCSPRSGDLSVYWYQQSLDQGLQFLIQYYNGEERAKGNILERFSAQQFPDLHSELNLSSLELGDSALYFCASSVVGRGSGGELFFGEGSRLTVL.

This chain connects TRBV7-9 to TRBJ1-2; a weak D match, TRBD1 (5 bases). The CDR3 covers 15 residues. The V and J ends lost 2 bases and 8 bases respectively, with 18 bases between them. Germline CDR1 is SEHNR and CDR2 is FQNEAQ (reference sequence). The CDR3 here is CASSLTDNPLRGYTF. Written as DNA, the CDR3 is TGTGCCAGCAGCTTAACGGACAACCCCCTTCGAGGCTACACCTTC.

This chain uses TRBV19 with TRBJ2-1; possible D gene TRBD2, 6 bases. Germline CDR1 reads LNHDA; CDR2 reads SQIVND (reference sequence). The V and J ends lost 6 bases and 0 bases respectively, with 12 bases between them. This CDR3 has 15 amino acids. The CDR3 is CASSPRGDSYNEQFF. DNA of the CDR3: TGTGCCAGTAGCCCCCGCGGGGACTCCTACAATGAGCAGTTCTTC.

This clone was seen a handful of times. The rearrangement joins TRBV13 to TRBJ1-6, with D possibly matching TRBD1 (5 bases). Germline V gene sequence: CDR1 PRHDT, CDR2 FYEKMQ (reference sequence). The CDR3 length is 16 residues. Deletions cut 5 bases from V and 10 bases from J, with 21 bases between. CDR3 residues: CASSGPTVGVGSPLHF. CDR3 DNA sequence: TGTGCCAGCAGCGGACCGACAGTTGGCGTGGGATCACCCCTCCACTTT.

This clone appeared a few times. J is TRBJ2-2 and V is TRBV19; the D is unclear. Germline V lookup: CDR1 LNHDA, CDR2 SQIVND (reference sequence). The V gene lost 7 bases and the J gene lost 5 bases, with 8 bases spanning the gap. CDR3 length: 12 residues. CDR3 DNA sequence: TGTGCCAGTATGGAGAAAACCGGGGAGCTGTTTTTT. This encodes CASMEKTGELFF.

The genes are TRBV30 and TRBJ2-3; D is uncertain. V was shortened by 4 bases and J by 1 base, with 12 bases between the two germline ends. This CDR3 region has 14 residues. The germline V gene encodes CDR1 GTSNPN and CDR2 SVGIG (reference sequence). In nucleotides, the CDR3 is TGTGCCTGGATGAAGGCGGCCGGCACAGATACGCAGTATTTT. It encodes CAWMKAAGTDTQYF.

The rearrangement joins TRBV5-1 to TRBJ2-3; D perhaps matches TRBD1 (6 bases). The CDR3 length is 14 residues. CDR1 SGHRS and CDR2 YFSETQ come from the germline V gene. Trimming left V 1 base short and J 4 bases short, with 10 bases between. CDR3 region: CASSLQGSADTQYF. CDR3 nucleotides: TGCGCCAGCAGCTTGCAGGGGAGTGCAGATACGCAGTATTTT. The full variable domain, rest sourced from reference TRBV5-1 and TRBJ2-3, is KAGVTQTPRYLIKTRGQQVTLSCSPISGHRSVSWYQQTPGQGLQFLFEYFSETQRNKGNFPGRFSGRQFSNSRSEMNVSTLELGDSALYLCASSLQGSADTQYFGPGTRLTVL.

This clone was recorded once. The chain links TRBV18 to TRBJ2-1; 10 bases match TRBD1. Germline V gene sequence: CDR1 KGHSH, CDR2 LQKENI. J lost 6 bases, V lost 3 bases, and 5 bases had no gene match. The CDR3 covers 15 residues. The CDR3 is CASSPPGTGVNEQFF. The CDR3 coding sequence is TGTGCCAGCTCACCGCCCGGGACAGGGGTCAATGAGCAGTTCTTC.

V gene TRBV28 combines with J gene TRBJ2-7; 7 bases align to TRBD1. This CDR3 is 13 amino acids long. Germline-derived CDR1 and CDR2 are MDHEN and SYDVKM. V lost 5 bases, J lost 4 bases, and 5 bases stayed unmatched. This CDR3 reads CASSDEGAYEQYF. The CDR3 DNA follows: TGTGCCAGCAGTGATGAGGGGGCATACGAGCAGTACTTC.

This rearrangement joins TRBV7-2 to TRBJ2-7; D might be TRBD2 (7 bases). V was cut by 9 bases and J by 0 bases, with 12 bases left in between. The germline V gene encodes CDR1 SGHTA and CDR2 FQGNSA. This CDR3 region has 13 residues. The CDR3, as DNA: TGTGCCAGTAGGGGGGGCAGCTCCTACGAGCAGTACTTC. Translation: CASRGGSSYEQYF.

The chain is built from TRBV6-6 and TRBJ2-3; 8 bases match TRBD2. After removal of 6 bases from V and 4 bases from J, the junction contained 12 bases not matched to a gene. The CDR3 totals 16 residues. Germline V CDR1 and CDR2: MNHNY, SVGAGI (reference sequence). The CDR3 protein is CASRGGGGLKADTQYF. The CDR3 region has the DNA TGTGCCAGCAGGGGTGGCGGGGGGCTTAAAGCAGATACGCAGTATTTT.

The CDR3 region is CASSHSGITNEKLFF. The CDR3 DNA reads as TGCGCCAGCAGCCACTCCGGGATCACTAATGAAAAACTGTTTTTT. The chain combines TRBV4-3 with TRBJ1-4; D gene ambiguous. Per germline, CDR1 LGHNA and CDR2 YSLEER. Trimming left V 3 bases short and J 2 bases short, with 10 bases between. CDR3 size: 15 residues.

This chain uses TRBV7-9 with TRBJ2-3, with D uncertain. The CDR3 runs 12 residues. V lost 1 base and J 4 bases, leaving 3 bases between the germline ends. Germline loops: CDR1 SEHNR, CDR2 FQNEAQ (reference sequence). Here the CDR3 reads CASSLVADTQYF. The CDR3 DNA reads as TGTGCCAGCAGCTTAGTCGCAGATACGCAGTATTTT.

This chain uses TRBV27 with TRBJ1-2; TRBD1 agrees at 8 bases. J lost 2 bases, V lost 4 bases, and 6 bases had no gene match. The CDR3 runs 15 residues. Germline assignment: CDR1 MNHEY and CDR2 SMNVEV (reference sequence). The CDR3 DNA reads as TGTGCCAGCAGTTATGGGACAGGTTTAAACTATGGCTACACCTTC. Its translation is CASSYGTGLNYGYTF.

The chain is built from TRBV7-3 and TRBJ1-1, with a tentative D call TRBD1 (6 bases). The germline V and J ends were trimmed by 5 bases and 8 bases, with 12 bases remaining between them. The CDR3 is made up of 12 amino acids. CDR1 SGHTA and CDR2 FQGTGA come from the germline V gene. The CDR3 region is CASSAFGQEAFF. The CDR3 DNA reads TGTGCCAGCAGCGCGTTTGGACAGGAAGCTTTCTTT.

On this clone: Compared with germline, one end of the junction differs, possibly owing to a read error. The chain combines TRBV11-3 with TRBJ2-3; D is unresolved. This CDR3 comprises 12 residues. CDR1 SGHNT and CDR2 YENEEA come from the germline V gene. CDR3 sequence (DNA): TGTGCCAGCAGCATAGAGAGAGATACGCAGTATTTT. Translation: CASSIERDTQYF. The whole variable domain, filled in from reference TRBV11-3 and TRBJ2-3, reads EAGVVQSPRYKIIEKKQPVAFWCNPISGHNTLYWYLQNLGQGPELLIRYENEEAVDDSQLPKDRFSAERLKGVDSTLKIQPAELGDSAVYLCASSIERDTQYFGPGTRLTVL.

The chain recombines TRBV7-9 with TRBJ2-7; 8 positions agree with TRBD1. The V segment lost 5 bases and the J segment 7 bases; nucleotides outside the gene matches: 10. Germline V lookup: CDR1 SEHNR, CDR2 FQNEAQ (reference sequence). The CDR3 loop spans 14 amino acids. This chain's CDR3 is CASSTWGTGGEQYF. The CDR3 DNA follows: TGTGCCAGCAGCACCTGGGGGACAGGAGGGGAGCAGTACTTC.